What follows are 23 T cell receptor beta chains derived from one specimen sequenced in a study of T cells after posttransplantation cyclophosphamide. Repertoires were generated with immunoSEQ multiplex PCR, while TCRdb's copy carries only in-frame clones and drops some. Altogether some 6,000 clones are present, approximately 1.8% being singletons, with the ten largest covering 28%. Busulfan-fludarabine conditioning, marrow transplant, and cyclophosphamide on days +3 and +4 were administered. Sample: PBMCs, taken approximately 38 weeks after a stem cell transplant with posttransplant cyclophosphamide. The receptors shown here come from a young adult male patient who received an allogeneic stem cell transplant from a related donor, was CMV-positive, and had no GVHD. Some T cells may be supplied by the graft donor.

The table lists this clone with a few counts. The chain joins TRBV7-2 to TRBJ2-3, with D perhaps matching TRBD2 (5 bases). V was clipped by 5 bases and J by 6 bases, with 12 bases between them. Germline values: CDR1 SGHTA, CDR2 FQGNSA. This CDR3 comprises 13 residues. The CDR3 region is CASSPRSGDTQYF. CDR3 DNA sequence: TGTGCCAGCAGCCCGCGGTCGGGGGATACGCAGTATTTT.

This clone was found a few times. This chain joins TRBV7-9 and TRBJ2-2, with a tentative D call TRBD2 (6 bases). CDR1 and CDR2 (germline): SEHNR, FQNEAQ (reference sequence). V dropped 4 bases and J dropped 7 bases, with 13 bases sitting between them. CDR3 size: 14 residues. CDR3 protein: CASSWRDPHGELFF. As DNA, the CDR3 is TGTGCCAGCAGCTGGCGGGACCCCCACGGGGAGCTGTTTTTT.

This chain uses TRBV19 with TRBJ1-4; no firm D call. The CDR3 contains 14 residues. Deletions cut 3 bases from V and 5 bases from J, with 10 bases between. Germline values: CDR1 LNHDA, CDR2 SQIVND (reference sequence). CDR3 coding DNA: TGTGCCAGTAGTATCGAGAATCCGAATGAAAAACTGTTTTTT. This translates into CASSIENPNEKLFF.

A few counts support this clone. The chain uses TRBV6-1 and TRBJ2-1, with 8 bases that match TRBD1. The CDR3 is 12 amino acids. The ends lost 11 bases at V and 5 bases at J; junction bases unmatched: 5. CDR1 and CDR2 (germline): MNHNS, SASEGT. CDR3 sequence (DNA): TGTGCCGCCAGGGGGCCGAACAATGAGCAGTTCTTC. It yields the protein CAARGPNNEQFF.

The chain uses TRBV5-4 and TRBJ2-5; 10 nucleotides agree with TRBD2. The CDR3 has 15 residues. Germline CDR1 and CDR2: SGHNT and YYREEE (reference sequence). The trim removed 2 bases at V and 2 bases at J, leaving 3 bases unmatched. CDR3: CASSFTGLAQETQYF. CDR3 coding DNA: TGTGCCAGCAGCTTTACGGGACTAGCGCAAGAGACCCAGTACTTC.

This clone was counted a few times. The J gene is TRBJ2-7, the V gene TRBV28, with TRBD2 matching 7 bases. Trimming at V came to 3 bases and at J to 3 bases, leaving 5 bases not matched to a gene. This CDR3 spans 14 amino acids. The germline CDR1 and CDR2 sequences are MDHEN and SYDVKM. The CDR3 here is CASSLVGTNYEQYF. CDR3 nucleotides: TGTGCCAGCAGTTTGGTCGGGACTAACTACGAGCAGTACTTC.

The V call is TRBV30, the J call TRBJ1-1; D is undetermined. This CDR3 is 11 amino acids long. CDR1 and CDR2 from the germline V gene are GTSNPN and SVGIG (reference sequence). Trimming took off 0 bases at V and 6 bases at J, with 5 bases between the two ends. CDR3 nucleotide sequence: TGTGCCTGGAGTGTACTCGCTGAAGCTTTCTTT. This translates into CAWSVLAEAFF. The complete variable domain, with remaining parts taken from reference TRBV30 and TRBJ1-1, reads SQTIHQWPATLVQPVGSPLSLECTVEGTSNPNLYWYRQAAGRGLQLLFYSVGIGQISSEVPQNLSASRPQDRQFILSSKKLLLSDSGFYLCAWSVLAEAFFGQGTRLTVV.

This chain links TRBV28 with TRBJ1-4, with 9 nucleotides matching TRBD1. Germline CDR1 reads MDHEN; CDR2 reads SYDVKM. This CDR3 contains 16 residues. V was pared by 5 bases and J by 6 bases, with 10 bases of the junction left unmatched. The DNA for the CDR3 is TGTGCCAGCAGTGGCACAGGGGGCGCGGGTTATGAAAAACTGTTTTTT. It translates to CASSGTGGAGYEKLFF. Variable domain in full (rest from reference TRBV28 and TRBJ1-4): DVKVTQSSRYLVKRTGEKVFLECVQDMDHENMFWYRQDPGLGLRLIYFSYDVKMKEKGDIPEGYSVSREKKERFSLILESASTNQTSMYLCASSGTGGAGYEKLFFGSGTQLSVL.

The chain carries TRBV29-1 and TRBJ2-3; 9 positions match TRBD2. The germline CDR1 and CDR2 sequences are SQVTM and ANQGSEA. CDR3 length: 15 residues. V shed 7 bases and J 1 base; nucleotides not matched to a gene: 9. In DNA form, the CDR3 reads TGCAGCGCCCGAGGGCCTAGCGGGGGCACAGATACGCAGTATTTT. Translated: CSARGPSGGTDTQYF.

This clone showed up just a few times. V usage is TRBV2 and J usage is TRBJ2-7, with TRBD1 as a possible D gene (5 bases). Per the germline V gene, CDR1 is SNHLY and CDR2 is FYNNEI. Trimming removed 6 bases from V and 0 bases from J, with 6 bases in between. The CDR3 sequence is 12 residues long. CDR3 residues: CASRDTSYEQYF. CDR3 DNA: TGTGCCAGCAGGGACACCTCCTACGAGCAGTACTTC.

This sequence joins TRBV12-5 and TRBJ2-1, with TRBD2 matching over 10 bases. Trimming at V came to 1 base and at J to 9 bases, leaving 6 bases not matched to a gene. CDR1 and CDR2 (germline): LGHNT, FRNRAP. The CDR3 extends over 15 amino acids. CDR3 region: CASGLGSSGSPEQFF. The CDR3 DNA follows: TGTGCTAGTGGTTTGGGGTCTAGCGGGAGTCCTGAGCAGTTCTTC. Full variable domain (missing parts from reference TRBV12-5 and TRBJ2-1): DARVTQTPRHKVTEMGQEVTMRCQPILGHNTVFWYRQTMMQGLELLAYFRNRAPLDDSGMPKDRFSAEMPDATLATLKIQPSEPRDSAVYFCASGLGSSGSPEQFFGPGTRLTVL.

Only a few counts were recorded for this clone. The V call is TRBV23-1, the J call TRBJ2-1; D is uncertain. TRBV23-1 is known as an ORF, though its function is uncertain. Deletions cut 2 bases from V and 8 bases from J, with 7 bases between. The CDR3 runs to 12 residues. The CDR3 is CASSQQSDEQFF. CDR3 bases: TGCGCCAGCAGTCAACAGTCTGATGAGCAGTTCTTC.

This clone was detected a few times. The chain has TRBV19 and TRBJ2-1; tentative D call: TRBD2 (6 bases). The V gene's germline CDR1 is LNHDA and CDR2 SQIVND (reference sequence). Trimming left V 3 bases short and J 6 bases short, with 27 bases between. This CDR3 is 19 amino acids long. CDR3 in amino acids: CASSIRGNTGVLRFNEQFF. CDR3 bases: TGTGCCAGTAGTATTCGGGGGAACACCGGGGTCCTGAGGTTCAATGAGCAGTTCTTC.

CDR3: CASTGQGSLKTQYF. CDR3 nucleotide sequence: TGTGCCAGCACCGGACAGGGGAGTTTAAAGACCCAGTACTTC. The chain recombines TRBV6-5 with TRBJ2-5, with 9 bases matching TRBD1. V lost 7 bases and J lost 6; bases outside the gene matches: 9. The CDR3 has 14 amino acids. Germline V gene lookup returns CDR1 MNHEY and CDR2 SVGAGI.

By proportion, this clone is medium-sized (0.01 to 0.1%). This chain uses TRBV11-2 with TRBJ1-1; D is undetermined. The CDR3 is made up of 14 amino acids. Germline lookup yields CDR1 SGHAT and CDR2 FQNNGV. Trimming removed 2 bases from V and 5 bases from J, with 12 bases in between. The CDR3 region has the DNA TGTGCCAGCAGCTTATCCGGTCCTCTGACTGAAGCTTTCTTT. It translates to CASSLSGPLTEAFF.

The chain is built from TRBV19 and TRBJ1-5; 10 bases are shared with TRBD1. After removal of 5 bases from V and 8 bases from J, the junction contained 15 bases not matched to a gene. This CDR3 comprises 17 residues. Germline CDR1 reads LNHDA; CDR2 reads SQIVND (reference sequence). CDR3 region: CASSDRGQGSAGEPQHF. DNA for the CDR3: TGTGCCAGTAGTGACAGGGGGCAAGGTTCCGCAGGGGAGCCCCAGCATTTT.

The gene calls are TRBV19 and TRBJ2-6; 10 nucleotides align to TRBD1. V dropped 4 bases and J dropped 0; count of bases not matched to a gene: 3. The CDR3 is 17 residues long. Germline V gene data show CDR1 as LNHDA and CDR2 as SQIVND (reference sequence). CDR3 protein: CASSKGQGNSGANVLTF. The CDR3, as DNA: TGTGCCAGTAGTAAGGGACAGGGGAACTCTGGGGCCAACGTCCTGACTTTC. Using reference TRBV19 and TRBJ2-6 for the parts outside the CDR3, the full variable domain is DGGITQSPKYLFRKEGQNVTLSCEQNLNHDAMYWYRQDPGQGLRLIYYSQIVNDFQKGDIAEGYSVSREKKESFPLTVTSAQKNPTAFYLCASSKGQGNSGANVLTFGAGSRLTVL.

This clone is classed as large (0.1 to 1%). The gene calls are TRBV6-5 and TRBJ1-2; D ambiguous. The V gene's germline CDR1 is MNHEY and CDR2 SVGAGI. The CDR3 contains 12 residues. V lost 7 bases to trimming and J lost 5 bases, with 11 bases between them. CDR3 region: CASTVDGYGYTF. As DNA, the CDR3 is TGTGCCAGCACCGTCGACGGGTATGGCTACACCTTC.

This chain joins TRBV29-1 and TRBJ1-4, with 10 bases identical to TRBD1. This CDR3 spans 14 amino acids. The trim removed 7 bases at V and 3 bases at J, leaving 5 bases unmatched. Germline assignment: CDR1 SQVTM and CDR2 ANQGSEA. CDR3 DNA: TGCAGCGGGGGACAGGGGTTTGCTAATGAAAAACTGTTTTTT. It encodes CSGGQGFANEKLFF.

The J gene is TRBJ1-1, the V gene TRBV30, with 8 bases that match TRBD1. This CDR3 region has 13 residues. Germline CDR1 and CDR2: GTSNPN and SVGIG (reference sequence). The V and J ends lost 5 bases and 6 bases, in that order; junction bases with no gene match: 8. The CDR3 bases are TGTGCCTGGTCAGGGGGCGGGAGGGCTGAAGCTTTCTTT. Encoded protein: CAWSGGGRAEAFF.

This clone has a handful of counts. The rearrangement links TRBV5-8 to TRBJ2-5; 9 nucleotides line up with TRBD2. The V gene's germline CDR1 is SGHTS and CDR2 YDEGEE. This CDR3 has 15 residues. V was pared by 5 bases and J by 5 bases, with 10 bases of the junction left unmatched. The CDR3 DNA is TGTGCCAGCAGTCAGCGGTTAGCGGGGGCGGAGACCCAGTACTTC. It specifies CASSQRLAGAETQYF.

This clone was observed a handful of times. The chain recombines TRBV4-1 with TRBJ2-5; TRBD2 agrees at 13 bases. This CDR3 is 16 amino acids long. CDR1 and CDR2 from the germline V gene are MGHRA and YSYEKL. V trimming: 4 bases; J trimming: 1 base; junction bases outside the gene matches: 3. CDR3 sequence reads: CASSLRTSGGQETQYF. CDR3 nucleotide sequence: TGCGCCAGCAGCCTGCGGACTAGCGGGGGCCAAGAGACCCAGTACTTC.

This clone is labeled as medium-sized (0.01 to 0.1%). The chain uses TRBV4-1 and TRBJ1-2; 7 nucleotides align to TRBD1. V lost 0 bases to trimming and J lost 4 bases; unmatched junction nucleotides: 2. Germline V lookup: CDR1 MGHRA, CDR2 YSYEKL. This CDR3 comprises 14 residues. CDR3 amino acids: CASSQDGDSYGYTF. As DNA, the CDR3 is TGCGCCAGCAGCCAAGATGGGGACAGCTATGGCTACACCTTC.